The clone carrying this TCR beta chain was picked up many times. TCRdb called the 5' RACE reads again in MiXCR, with one record for every CDR3 protein. This sample has some 240,000 distinct CDR3 sequences, with over 4.5% found just once. This record comes from a study of T cells after yellow fever vaccination. This sequence was found in a man aged 18 to 30 who received the YFV17D yellow fever vaccine. The starting material was CD4+ T cells sorted from PBMCs, obtained on the day of the yellow fever booster vaccination.

CDR3 in DNA: TGCAGCGTTGACGGGGCGGGGGTTGATACGCAGTATTTT. Its translation is CSVDGAGVDTQYF. This chain connects TRBV29-1 to TRBJ2-3, with 7 nucleotides matching TRBD2. V lost 3 bases and J lost 6; bases outside the gene matches: 6. There are 13 residues in the CDR3. Per the germline V gene, CDR1 is SQVTM and CDR2 is ANQGSEA.